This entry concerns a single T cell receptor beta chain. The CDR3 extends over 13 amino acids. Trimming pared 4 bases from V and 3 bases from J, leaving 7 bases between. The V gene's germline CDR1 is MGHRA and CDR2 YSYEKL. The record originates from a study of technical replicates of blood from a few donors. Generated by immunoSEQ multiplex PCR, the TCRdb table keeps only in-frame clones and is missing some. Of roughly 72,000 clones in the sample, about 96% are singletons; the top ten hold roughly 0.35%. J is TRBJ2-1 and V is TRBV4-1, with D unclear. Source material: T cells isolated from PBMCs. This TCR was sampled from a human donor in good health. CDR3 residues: CASSLTGYNEQFF. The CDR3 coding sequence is TGCGCCAGCAGCCTGACTGGCTACAATGAGCAGTTCTTC.